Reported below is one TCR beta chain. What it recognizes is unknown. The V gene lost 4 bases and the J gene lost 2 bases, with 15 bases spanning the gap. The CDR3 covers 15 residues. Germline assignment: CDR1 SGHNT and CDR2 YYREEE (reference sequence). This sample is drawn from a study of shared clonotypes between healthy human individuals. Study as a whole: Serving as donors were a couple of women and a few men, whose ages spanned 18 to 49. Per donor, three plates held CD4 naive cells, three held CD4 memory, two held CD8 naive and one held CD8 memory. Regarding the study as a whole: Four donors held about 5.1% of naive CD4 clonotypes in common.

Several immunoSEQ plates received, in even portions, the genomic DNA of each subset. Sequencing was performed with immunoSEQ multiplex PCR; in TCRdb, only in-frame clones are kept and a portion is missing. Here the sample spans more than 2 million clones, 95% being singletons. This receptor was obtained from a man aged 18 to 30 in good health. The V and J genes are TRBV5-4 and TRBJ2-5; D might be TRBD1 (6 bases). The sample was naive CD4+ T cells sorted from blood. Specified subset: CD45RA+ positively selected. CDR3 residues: CASSRDTPFQETQYF. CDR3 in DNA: TGTGCCAGCAGCCGGGACACCCCCTTTCAAGAGACCCAGTACTTC.